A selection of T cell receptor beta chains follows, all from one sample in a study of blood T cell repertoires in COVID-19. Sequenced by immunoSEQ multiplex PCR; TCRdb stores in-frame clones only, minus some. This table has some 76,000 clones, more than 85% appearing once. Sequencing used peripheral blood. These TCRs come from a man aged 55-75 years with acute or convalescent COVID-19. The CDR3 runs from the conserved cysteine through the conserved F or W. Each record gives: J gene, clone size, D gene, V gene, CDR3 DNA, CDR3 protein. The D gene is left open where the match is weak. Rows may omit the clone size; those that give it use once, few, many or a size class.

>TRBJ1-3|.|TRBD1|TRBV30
TGTGCCTGGAGTATGGGACAGGTATTCTCTGGAAACACCATATATTTT
CAWSMGQVFSGNTIYF
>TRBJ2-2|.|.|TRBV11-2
TGTGCCAGCAGCTTAGCGGTGCGCACCGGGGAGCTGTTTTTT
CASSLAVRTGELFF
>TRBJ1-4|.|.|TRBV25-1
TGTGCCAGCAGCTTAGGGGGAAAACTGTTTTTT
CASSLGGKLFF
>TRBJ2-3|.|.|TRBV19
TGTGCCAGTAGTCCAGGGGGGCCCACAGATACGCAGTATTTT
CASSPGGPTDTQYF
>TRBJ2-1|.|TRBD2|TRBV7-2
TGTGCCAGCAGCTTAGCGCGGGCGGGGGGGCGGATTGAGCAGTTCTTC
CASSLARAGGRIEQFF
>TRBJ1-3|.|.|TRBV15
TGTGCCACCAGCAGAGTCTCTGTTGGGGCCTCGTATGGAAACACCATATATTTT
CATSRVSVGASYGNTIYF
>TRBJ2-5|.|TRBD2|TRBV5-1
TGCGCCAGCAGCTTACGTTCTCCGGGACTAGCGGGAACACAAGAGACCCAGTACTTC
CASSLRSPGLAGTQETQYF
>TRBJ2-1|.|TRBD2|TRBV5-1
TGCGCCAGCAGCTCTCCGGGACTAGCGGGAGTCAATGAGCAGTTCTTC
CASSSPGLAGVNEQFF
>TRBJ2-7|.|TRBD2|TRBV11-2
TGTGCCAGCAGCTCCTCCCCTACTAGCGGGTCTGGAGAGCAGTACTTC
CASSSSPTSGSGEQYF
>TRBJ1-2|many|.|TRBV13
TGTGCCAGCAGCTTAGGCCGGGACATTCCTAACTATGGCTACACCTTC
CASSLGRDIPNYGYTF
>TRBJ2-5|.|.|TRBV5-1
TGCGCCAGCAGGACAGCGCAAGGTACACAAGAGACCCAGTACTTC
CASRTAQGTQETQYF
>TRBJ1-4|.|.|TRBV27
TGTGCCAGCAGTTTTTTCGGGGGGGCAACTAATGAAAAACTGTTTTTT
CASSFFGGATNEKLFF
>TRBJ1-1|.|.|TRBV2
TGTGCCAGCAGTGCAAGGTTCACAGAAGCCGATGAAGCTTTCTTT
CASSARFTEADEAFF
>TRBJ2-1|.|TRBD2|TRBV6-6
TGTGCCAGCAGTCGATCGGGAGGGGATGAGCAGTTCTTC
CASSRSGGDEQFF
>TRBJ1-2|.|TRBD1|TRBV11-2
TGTGCCAGCAGCCCCAGACAGGGAACTTTTGGCTACACCTTC
CASSPRQGTFGYTF
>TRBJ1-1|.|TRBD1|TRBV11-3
TGTGCCAGCAGCTTAGGGATCACAGGGGAATGGGCTGAAGCTTTCTTT
CASSLGITGEWAEAFF
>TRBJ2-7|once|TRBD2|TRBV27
TGTGCCAGCAGTTTTGCTAGCGGGACCTACGAGCAGTACTTC
CASSFASGTYEQYF
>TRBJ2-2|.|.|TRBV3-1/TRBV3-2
TGTGCCAGCAGCCAGTGGGAGAAAGTAACCGGGGAGCTGTTTTTT
CASSQWEKVTGELFF
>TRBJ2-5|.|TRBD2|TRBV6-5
TGTGCCAGCAGTTATGTACTAGCGGGGCGGGAGACCCAGTACTTC
CASSYVLAGRETQYF
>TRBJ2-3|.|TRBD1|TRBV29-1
TGCAGCGTTGAGGTAGGGGGCCCAGATACGCAGTATTTT
CSVEVGGPDTQYF
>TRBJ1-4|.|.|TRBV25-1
TGTGCCAGCAGTGAATTAAGGGGCACTAATGAAAAACTGTTTTTT
CASSELRGTNEKLFF
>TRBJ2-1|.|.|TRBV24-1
TGTGCCACTAGACCGGGGTTCCGAATCTACAATGAGCAGTTCTTC
CATRPGFRIYNEQFF
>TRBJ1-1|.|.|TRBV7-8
TGTGCCAGCAGCCAGGGGACGGGGGGATGGACTGAAGCTTTCTTT
CASSQGTGGWTEAFF
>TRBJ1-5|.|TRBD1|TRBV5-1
TGCGCCAGCAGCTTGATGACAGGGCAGAATCAGCCCCAGCATTTT
CASSLMTGQNQPQHF
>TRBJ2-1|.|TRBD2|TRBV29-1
TGCAGCGTTGAAAGAAGCGGGGGGGTGGATGAGCAGTTCTTC
CSVERSGGVDEQFF
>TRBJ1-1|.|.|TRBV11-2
TGTGCCAGCAGCTTAGCCAGTATAATGAACACTGAAGCTTTCTTT
CASSLASIMNTEAFF
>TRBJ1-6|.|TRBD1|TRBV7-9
TGTGCCAGCAGCACCGGGACAGTGACCGTTTCACCCCTCCACTTT
CASSTGTVTVSPLHF
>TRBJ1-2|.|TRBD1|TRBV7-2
TGTGCCAGCAGCTACAGGGGGCTGAATGGCTACACCTTC
CASSYRGLNGYTF
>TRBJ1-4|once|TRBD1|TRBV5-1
TGCGCCAGCAGCGATGGACAGGGTTCAAATGAAAAACTGTTTTTT
CASSDGQGSNEKLFF
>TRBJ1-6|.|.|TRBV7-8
TGTGCCAGCAGCCTCAATACGGGGGGGAATTATAATTCACCCCTCCACTTT
CASSLNTGGNYNSPLHF
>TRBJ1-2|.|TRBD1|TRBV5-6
TGTGCCAGCAGCAAGGACAGGGGAGGGGTTGGCGGCTACACCTTC
CASSKDRGGVGGYTF
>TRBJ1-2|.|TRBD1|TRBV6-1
TGTGCCAGCAGTGATACTCAGGGGGCGCGGGGCTACACCTTC
CASSDTQGARGYTF
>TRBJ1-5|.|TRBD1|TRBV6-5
TGTGCCAGCAGGGACAGGGGCCTGGGGCCCCAGCATTTT
CASRDRGLGPQHF
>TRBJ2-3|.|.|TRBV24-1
TGTGCCACCAGTGATTTGCAAACAGGCTTCACAGATACGCAGTATTTT
CATSDLQTGFTDTQYF
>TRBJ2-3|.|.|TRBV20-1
TGCAGTGCTAGACCAATAGATACGCAGTATTTT
CSARPIDTQYF
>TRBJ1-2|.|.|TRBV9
TGTGCCAGCAGCGTAGGGGGGGGCTATGGCTACACCTTC
CASSVGGGYGYTF
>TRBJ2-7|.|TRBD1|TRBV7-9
TGTGCCAGCAGCTCCCTGGACAGGACAGCTTCCTACGAGCAGTACTTC
CASSSLDRTASYEQYF
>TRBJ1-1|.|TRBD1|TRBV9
TGTGCCAGCAGCGCTCGACAGGGGCCGAACACTGAAGCTTTCTTT
CASSARQGPNTEAFF
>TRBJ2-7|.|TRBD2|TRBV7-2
TGTGCCAGCAGCTTAGGAGGCGGGGGAAGCTCCTACGAGCAGTACTTC
CASSLGGGGSSYEQYF
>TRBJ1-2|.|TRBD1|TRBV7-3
TGTGCCAGCAGCCCGCCAGGGGGCTATGGCTACACCTTC
CASSPPGGYGYTF
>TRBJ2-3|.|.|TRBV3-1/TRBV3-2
TGTGCCAGCAGCCAGCGAGGCGCTAGCACAGATACGCAGTATTTT
CASSQRGASTDTQYF
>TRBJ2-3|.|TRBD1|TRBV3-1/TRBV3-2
TGTGCCAGCAGCCAGGACAGGGTAGTAGATACGCAGTATTTT
CASSQDRVVDTQYF
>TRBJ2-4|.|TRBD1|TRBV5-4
TGTGCCAGCAGCTTGAAAATGGCAGGGGGCAACATTCAGTACTTC
CASSLKMAGGNIQYF